This TCR beta chain appears in the sequencing data of a study of T cell responses to AZD1222 COVID-19 vaccine. Using immunoSEQ multiplex PCR, the repertoire was profiled, and TCRdb retains in-frame clones only, with some absent. The sample lists tens of thousands of clones, 88% seen once, with roughly 5% in the top ten. From germline, CDR1 is MGHRA and CDR2 YSYEKL. This CDR3 is built from 15 residues. Trimming stripped 0 bases from V and 2 bases from J, with 11 bases between. The chain links TRBV4-1 to TRBJ2-7; D gene unclear. This material consisted of peripheral blood, taken on day 0 of MenACWY control vaccination. This TCR derives from an adult in good health. The CDR3 DNA sequence: TGCGCCAGCAGCCAAGATGAAGGTGTAACCTACGAGCAGTACTTC. This sequence encodes CASSQDEGVTYEQYF.